The clone carrying this T cell receptor beta chain was found many times. Its antigen is currently unknown. This CDR3 is 16 amino acids long. The V gene end was trimmed by 5 bases and the J gene end by 7 bases; junction bases not matched to a gene: 5. Per germline, CDR1 SGHVS and CDR2 FNYEAQ. In TCRdb, the reads were re-called with MiXCR into one record per CDR3 protein. The sample carries around 270,000 distinct CDR3 sequences, around 9% recorded once. This specimen belongs to a study of T cell repertoires in cytomegalovirus infection. About the study: Both a matching HLA type and CMV infection were indicated by public TCR beta signatures.

Findings and caveats of the study: What dominated the ex vivo response were HLA-C-restricted CMV-specific TCR beta clonotypes.

This chain connects TRBV7-6 to TRBJ2-1; the match to TRBD2 covers 16 bases. Sequences were obtained from PBMCs. The clonotype comes from a human donor in good health (CMV status not recorded). Some clones in this sample may be carry-over from other donors' samples. CDR3 DNA sequence: TGTGCCAGCAGCCCCGGGACTAGCGGGGGGGATAATGAGCAGTTCTTC. This encodes CASSPGTSGGDNEQFF.